What follows describes a single T cell receptor beta chain. Ten or more counts support this clone. Its recognized antigen is unknown. Base qualities are not provided; no much larger clone lies one nucleotide away. A distance of 8 bases separates the germline ends of V and J, which lose 1 base and 1 base respectively. The germline V gene supplies CDR1 SGHTA and CDR2 FQGTGA. The CDR3 runs 15 residues from the cysteine to the phenylalanine. Just the 45-base CDR3 DNA is kept, in frame starting at base 1. TCRbeta CDR3 regions were amplified from genomic DNA using the immunoSEQ Assay, a bias-controlled multiplex PCR. Processing in the source paper ran as follows. The number of nucleated cells in each sample was estimated from the amplification of reference gene primers within the assay. To quantify the absolute abundance of each unique TCRbeta CDR3 rearrangement, sequence reads were collapsed and filtered. For each sample, productive Simpson clonality was calculated by taking the square root of Simpson's diversity index across productive rearrangements. Entries here come from immuneACCESS through TCRdb and include only in-frame sequences with V and J called. Some clones fail to appear in such tables; in the studies checked, an unresolved V gene covers under half of the shortfall, and the cause of the remainder is unknown. D and trimming come from the DNA, and the V and J calls and clone size come from that table. The table for this sample lists about 180,000 clones; roughly 84% of them were counted only once. 6.5% to 7.5% of the sample is held by the ten biggest clonotypes.

The data are from a study of blood T cell repertoires in COVID-19 (dated by TCRdb to about 2020). A note on the overall study: Samples covering the acute and convalescent phases of COVID-19 were provided by collaborators in the United States, Italy and Spain. Where available, HLA class I and class II types were obtained from metadata supplied by the sample provider rather than from assay-based typing. The samples were drawn from two sources: the first 160 participants of the ongoing ImmuneRACE study, and 1,254 subjects contributed by 6 global collaborators. Sample metadata almost always included a de-identified subject ID, COVID-19 status, age in years and sex. A freely available public database, intended as a resource for researchers studying the immune response to SARS-CoV-2, is where the repertoires were released. Deeply sampled blood TCRbeta repertoires from subjects exposed to, actively infected with, or recovered from COVID-19 were included in the dataset. The material from the prospective study consisted of cDNA or gDNA derived from T cells, B-cell-depleted T cells, or PBMCs.

In Seattle, one collaborating source enrolled patients while the infection was active and tracked those patients longitudinally over the course of disease. Each collaborating institution followed its own protocols to collect whole blood in K2EDTA tubes. For TCRbeta analysis, collaborators shipped samples as frozen whole blood, isolated PBMCs, or DNA extracted from either of those sample types. The full study reports these points: The amount of clinical and demographic metadata varied by source and participant and was provided uncurated.

Sequenced: peripheral blood. The source is a middle-aged woman with COVID-19, enrolled during active disease. The rearranged chain carries TRBV7-3 and TRBJ2-1; the D segment cannot be called with confidence. The CDR3 here reads CASSLRPPSYNEQFF. The nucleotide sequence reads as follows: TGTGCCAGCAGCTTAAGGCCCCCTTCCTACAATGAGCAGTTCTTC.